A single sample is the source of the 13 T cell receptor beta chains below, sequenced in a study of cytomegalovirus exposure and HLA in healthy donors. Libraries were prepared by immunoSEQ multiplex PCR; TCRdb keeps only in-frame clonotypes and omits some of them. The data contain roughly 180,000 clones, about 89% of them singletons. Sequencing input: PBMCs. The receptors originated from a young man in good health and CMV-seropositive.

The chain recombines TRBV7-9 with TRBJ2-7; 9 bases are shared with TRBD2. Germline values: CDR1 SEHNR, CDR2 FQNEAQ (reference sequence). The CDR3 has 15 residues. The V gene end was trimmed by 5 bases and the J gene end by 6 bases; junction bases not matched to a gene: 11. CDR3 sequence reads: CASSHGPSGILEQYF. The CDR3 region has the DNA TGTGCCAGCAGCCACGGGCCTAGCGGGATCCTCGAGCAGTACTTC.

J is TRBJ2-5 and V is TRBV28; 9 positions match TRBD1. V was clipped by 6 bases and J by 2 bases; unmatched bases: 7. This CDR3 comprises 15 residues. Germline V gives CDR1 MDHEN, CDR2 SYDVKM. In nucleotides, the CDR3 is TGTGCCAGCAGCATACCGACAGGGGGGCAAGAGACCCAGTACTTC. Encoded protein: CASSIPTGGQETQYF.

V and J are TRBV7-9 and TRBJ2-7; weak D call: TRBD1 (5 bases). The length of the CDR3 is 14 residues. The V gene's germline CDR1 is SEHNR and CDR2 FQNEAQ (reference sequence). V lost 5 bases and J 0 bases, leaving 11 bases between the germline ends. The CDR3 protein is CASSTQGSSYEQYF. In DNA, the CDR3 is TGTGCCAGCAGCACCCAGGGAAGCTCCTACGAGCAGTACTTC.

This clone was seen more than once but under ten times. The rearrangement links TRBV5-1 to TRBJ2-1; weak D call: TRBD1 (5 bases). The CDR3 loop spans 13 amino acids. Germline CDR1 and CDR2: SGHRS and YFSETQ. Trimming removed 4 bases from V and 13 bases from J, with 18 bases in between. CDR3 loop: CASSANFDRPQFF. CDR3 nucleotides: TGCGCCAGCAGCGCAAACTTTGACAGACCTCAGTTCTTC.

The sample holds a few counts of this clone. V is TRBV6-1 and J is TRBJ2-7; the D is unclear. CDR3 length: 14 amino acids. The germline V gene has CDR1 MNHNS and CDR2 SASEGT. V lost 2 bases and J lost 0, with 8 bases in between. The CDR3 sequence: CASSEIGGSYEQYF. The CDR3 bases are TGTGCCAGCAGTGAAATCGGTGGCTCCTACGAGCAGTACTTC.

CDR3 nucleotide sequence: TGTGCCAGCAGCTTAGCGGGACCAGATACGCAGTATTTT. It specifies CASSLAGPDTQYF. The J gene is TRBJ2-3, the V gene TRBV7-6; perhaps D is TRBD1 or TRBD2 (5 bases each). CDR3 length: 13 amino acids. Looked up from germline, CDR1 is SGHVS and CDR2 is FNYEAQ. V shed 0 bases and J shed 4 bases, with 5 bases lying between them.

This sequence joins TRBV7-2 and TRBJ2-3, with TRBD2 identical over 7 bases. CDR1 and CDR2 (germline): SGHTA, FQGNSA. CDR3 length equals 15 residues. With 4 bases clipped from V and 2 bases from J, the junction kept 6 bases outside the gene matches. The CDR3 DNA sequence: TGTGCCAGCAGCTCCGAGCGGGGAAACACAGATACGCAGTATTTT. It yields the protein CASSSERGNTDTQYF.

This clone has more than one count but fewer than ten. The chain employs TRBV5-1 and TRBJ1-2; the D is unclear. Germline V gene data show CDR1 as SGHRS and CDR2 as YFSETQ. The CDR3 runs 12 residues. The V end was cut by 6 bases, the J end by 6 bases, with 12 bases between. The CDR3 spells CASTARHDGYTF. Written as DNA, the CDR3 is TGCGCCAGCACCGCCAGGCACGATGGCTACACCTTC.

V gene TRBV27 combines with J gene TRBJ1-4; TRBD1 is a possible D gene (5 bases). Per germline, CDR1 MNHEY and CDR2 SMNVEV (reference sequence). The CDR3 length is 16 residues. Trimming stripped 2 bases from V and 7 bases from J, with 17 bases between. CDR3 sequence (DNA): TGTGCCAGCAGTTTAGGTGTTCGGGGGTTTGGTGAAAAACTGTTTTTT. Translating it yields CASSLGVRGFGEKLFF.

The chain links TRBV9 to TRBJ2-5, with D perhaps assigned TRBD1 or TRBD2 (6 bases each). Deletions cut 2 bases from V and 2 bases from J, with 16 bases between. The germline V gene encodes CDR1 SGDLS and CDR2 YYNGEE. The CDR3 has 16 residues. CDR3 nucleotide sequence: TGTGCCAGCAGCGTTGGAGGGGGGATGGGGCAAGAGACCCAGTACTTC. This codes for CASSVGGGMGQETQYF.

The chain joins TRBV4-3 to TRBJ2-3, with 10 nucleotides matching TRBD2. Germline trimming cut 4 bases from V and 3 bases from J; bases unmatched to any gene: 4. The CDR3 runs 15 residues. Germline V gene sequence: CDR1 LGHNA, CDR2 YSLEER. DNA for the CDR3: TGCGCCAGCAGCCCCGGACTAGCGGAGACAGATACGCAGTATTTT. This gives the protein CASSPGLAETDTQYF.

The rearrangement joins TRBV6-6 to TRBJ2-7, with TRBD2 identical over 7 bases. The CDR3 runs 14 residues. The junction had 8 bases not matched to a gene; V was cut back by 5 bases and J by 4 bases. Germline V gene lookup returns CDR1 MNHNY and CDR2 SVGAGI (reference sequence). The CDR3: CASSPGGSRYEQYF. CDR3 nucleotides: TGTGCCAGCAGTCCTGGCGGGAGCCGATACGAGCAGTACTTC.

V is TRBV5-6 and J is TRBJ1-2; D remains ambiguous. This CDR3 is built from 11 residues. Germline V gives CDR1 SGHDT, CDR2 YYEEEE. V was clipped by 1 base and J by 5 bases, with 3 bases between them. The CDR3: CASSLSYGYTF. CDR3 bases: TGTGCCAGCAGCTTGAGTTATGGCTACACCTTC.